The rows below give T cell receptor beta chains drawn from one sample of a study of blood T cell repertoires in COVID-19. TCRdb's table, derived via immunoSEQ multiplex PCR, lists solely in-frame clones and lacks some. The table lists hundreds of thousands of clones, roughly 86% of them singletons. The sequenced material came from peripheral blood. These receptors were obtained from a woman in her twenties or thirties who had recovered from COVID-19. CDR3s include the opening cysteine and the closing phenylalanine or tryptophan. The order of the fields is V gene, D gene, J gene, clone size, CDR3 protein, CDR3 DNA. D genes are given only for firm matches. Clone size appears in some rows only: once, few, many, or a class for an expanded clone.

v_gene: TRBV28; d_gene: NA; j_gene: TRBJ1-2; abundance: once; CDR3aa: CASSWSGALANYGYTF; CDR3nt: TGTGCCAGCAGTTGGTCAGGGGCGCTTGCTAACTATGGCTACACCTTC
v_gene: TRBV5-6; d_gene: TRBD2; j_gene: TRBJ2-2; abundance: NA; CDR3aa: CASSLGGTSDLGGELFF; CDR3nt: TGTGCCAGCAGCTTGGGCGGAACTAGCGACCTAGGCGGGGAGCTGTTTTTT
v_gene: TRBV2; d_gene: NA; j_gene: TRBJ1-6; abundance: NA; CDR3aa: CASSVQGGKNSPLHF; CDR3nt: TGTGCCAGCAGTGTGCAGGGCGGGAAGAATTCACCCCTCCACTTT
v_gene: TRBV14; d_gene: NA; j_gene: TRBJ1-1; abundance: NA; CDR3aa: CASSLLTPTVNTEAFF; CDR3nt: TGTGCCAGCAGCCTCCTGACACCAACCGTGAACACTGAAGCTTTCTTT
v_gene: TRBV5-1; d_gene: NA; j_gene: TRBJ2-3; abundance: NA; CDR3aa: CASSLFRGELIHDTQYF; CDR3nt: TGCGCCAGCAGCTTGTTCAGGGGCGAATTAATACACGATACGCAGTATTTT
v_gene: TRBV29-1; d_gene: NA; j_gene: TRBJ1-3; abundance: NA; CDR3aa: CSVEVAGSGNTIYF; CDR3nt: TGCAGCGTTGAAGTAGCGGGGTCTGGAAACACCATATATTTT
v_gene: TRBV6-5; d_gene: NA; j_gene: TRBJ1-2; abundance: NA; CDR3aa: CASSMEVDGYTF; CDR3nt: TGTGCCAGCAGCATGGAGGTCGATGGCTACACCTTC
v_gene: TRBV6-5; d_gene: TRBD2; j_gene: TRBJ2-1; abundance: NA; CDR3aa: CASSPELAGGNEQFF; CDR3nt: TGTGCCAGCAGCCCGGAACTAGCGGGAGGAAATGAGCAGTTCTTC
v_gene: TRBV6-2/TRBV6-3; d_gene: NA; j_gene: TRBJ2-5; abundance: few; CDR3aa: CASSTLRQETQYF; CDR3nt: TGTGCCAGCAGTACCCTCAGACAAGAGACCCAGTACTTC
v_gene: TRBV10-3; d_gene: NA; j_gene: TRBJ2-5; abundance: NA; CDR3aa: CAIRPGLGVETQYF; CDR3nt: TGTGCCATCAGGCCGGGTTTGGGAGTAGAGACCCAGTACTTC
v_gene: TRBV9; d_gene: TRBD1; j_gene: TRBJ2-7; abundance: NA; CDR3aa: CASSVGPGTGGAYEQYF; CDR3nt: TGTGCCAGCAGCGTAGGCCCCGGGACAGGGGGGGCCTACGAGCAGTACTTC
v_gene: TRBV12-5; d_gene: NA; j_gene: TRBJ2-1; abundance: NA; CDR3aa: CASGFAPGNEQFF; CDR3nt: TGTGCTAGTGGTTTTGCGCCGGGAAATGAGCAGTTCTTC
v_gene: TRBV7-2; d_gene: NA; j_gene: TRBJ1-1; abundance: NA; CDR3aa: CASSPQAGGLSTEAFF; CDR3nt: TGTGCCAGCAGCCCGCAAGCGGGGGGGCTGAGCACTGAAGCTTTCTTT
v_gene: TRBV12-3/TRBV12-4; d_gene: NA; j_gene: TRBJ2-7; abundance: NA; CDR3aa: CASSLAETYEQYF; CDR3nt: TGTGCCAGCAGTTTGGCAGAAACCTACGAGCAGTACTTC
v_gene: TRBV7-9; d_gene: NA; j_gene: TRBJ1-5; abundance: NA; CDR3aa: CASSLDGRDSTGNQPQHF; CDR3nt: TGTGCCAGCAGCCTAGATGGTAGGGATTCGACAGGCAATCAGCCCCAGCATTTT